The rows below give T cell receptor beta chains drawn from one sample of a study of blood T cell repertoires in COVID-19. Only in-frame clones appear in the TCRdb table, and some are missing; sequencing was by immunoSEQ multiplex PCR. This sample has some 250,000 clones, with roughly 86% found just once. Sequencing was performed on peripheral blood. These receptors all come from a woman aged 55-70 years with COVID-19, enrolled during active disease. Each CDR3 is given with its conserved first and last residue. The order of the fields is J gene, clone size, V gene, D gene, CDR3 protein, CDR3 DNA. A D gene is named only where the DNA matches it firmly. For some rows the clone size is stated as once, few or many, or as a class when expanded; others skip it.

TRBJ1-2 - TRBV5-1 - CASNPGRVDYGYTF TGCGCCAGCAACCCAGGGAGGGTAGACTATGGCTACACCTTC
TRBJ1-1 - TRBV28 - CASERRVLMNTEAFF TGTGCCAGCGAACGCCGGGTTCTCATGAACACTGAAGCTTTCTTT
TRBJ2-2 - TRBV7-3 - CASSPQGTNTGELFF TGTGCCAGCAGCCCACAGGGCACGAACACCGGGGAGCTGTTTTTT
TRBJ2-5 once TRBV28 - CASAGPYPSRETQYF TGTGCCAGCGCGGGGCCTTACCCCTCCCGGGAGACCCAGTACTTC
TRBJ1-4 - TRBV5-1 - CASSPLRGSQEKLFF TGCGCCAGCAGCCCCCTGCGGGGCAGTCAGGAAAAACTGTTTTTT
TRBJ2-5 - TRBV29-1 - CSVEEGGETQYF TGCAGCGTTGAAGAGGGGGGAGAGACCCAGTACTTC
TRBJ1-1 - TRBV11-1 TRBD1 CASSFIQGANTEAFF TGTGCCAGCAGCTTCATCCAGGGGGCGAACACTGAAGCTTTCTTT
TRBJ2-7 - TRBV9 - CASSAPDGTYEQYF TGTGCCAGCAGCGCCCCGGACGGGACATACGAGCAGTACTTC
TRBJ1-4 - TRBV12-3/TRBV12-4 - CASSFAGKLFF TGTGCCAGCAGTTTTGCCGGAAAACTGTTTTTT
TRBJ2-3 - TRBV7-6 TRBD2 CASSSGRTSGKWEQYF TGTGCCAGCAGCTCGGGAAGGACTAGCGGGAAGTGGGAGCAGTATTTT
TRBJ2-4 - TRBV29-1 - CSSRDMPKNIQYF TGCAGCTCACGGGACATGCCCAAAAACATTCAGTACTTC
TRBJ2-1 - TRBV13 - CASSLSREQFF TGTGCCAGCAGCCTTAGTAGAGAGCAGTTCTTC
TRBJ1-1 - TRBV2 TRBD1 CASSAQGAGTEAFF TGTGCCAGCAGCGCACAGGGGGCGGGCACTGAAGCTTTCTTT
TRBJ1-1 - TRBV7-9 TRBD1 CASKLTGDYTEAFF TGTGCCAGCAAACTAACAGGGGACTACACTGAAGCTTTCTTT
TRBJ2-2 - TRBV5-8 TRBD1 CASSPGQGFGELFF TGTGCCAGCAGCCCCGGACAGGGATTCGGGGAGCTGTTTTTT
TRBJ2-4 once TRBV15 - CATRRSIAKNIQYF TGTGCCACCAGGAGGAGCATAGCCAAAAACATTCAGTACTTC
TRBJ2-4 once TRBV18 - CASSPDSRNIQYF TGTGCCAGCTCACCGGACAGTAGAAACATTCAGTACTTC
TRBJ2-2 - TRBV11-3 TRBD1 CASSLGGQGVRELFF TGTGCCAGCAGCTTAGGGGGACAGGGAGTCCGGGAGCTGTTTTTT
TRBJ1-1 - TRBV5-4 - CASSPVLWPNTEAFF TGTGCCAGCAGCCCCGTCCTTTGGCCGAACACTGAAGCTTTCTTT
TRBJ2-1 - TRBV19 TRBD2 CASSTLRLAGEVNEQFF TGTGCCAGTAGTACCCTTAGACTAGCGGGAGAGGTGAATGAGCAGTTCTTC
TRBJ1-5 - TRBV6-5 - CASSTEIGTAQHF TGTGCCAGCAGTACTGAAATTGGCACAGCCCAGCATTTT
TRBJ1-6 - TRBV7-9 TRBD1 CASSSRGTDSPLHF TGTGCCAGCAGCTCTCGGGGGACAGATTCACCCCTCCACTTT
TRBJ2-3 - TRBV28 TRBD1 CASSQTGTGAGTDTQYF TGTGCCAGCAGCCAGACCGGGACAGGGGCCGGGACAGATACGCAGTATTTT
TRBJ2-1 - TRBV10-3 - CAIKGSVQYNEQFF TGTGCCATCAAGGGTAGCGTTCAATACAATGAGCAGTTCTTC
TRBJ2-7 few TRBV28 TRBD2 CASSHGLAGYYEQYF TGTGCCAGCAGTCACGGACTAGCGGGATACTACGAGCAGTACTTC
TRBJ2-7 - TRBV13 - CASSLGLDRSYEQYF TGTGCCAGCAGCTTAGGGTTAGACAGGTCCTACGAGCAGTACTTC
TRBJ2-1 - TRBV12-5 TRBD2 CASGPGTSGPNEQFF TGTGCTAGTGGGCCCGGGACTAGCGGGCCCAATGAGCAGTTCTTC
TRBJ1-2 - TRBV18 TRBD1 CASSPETGGEGYTF TGTGCCAGCTCACCAGAGACAGGGGGAGAGGGCTACACCTTC
TRBJ2-1 - TRBV2 TRBD2 CASTLSGRGFF TGTGCCAGCACGCTCAGCGGGAGGGGGTTCTTC
TRBJ1-2 - TRBV9 - CASSVGKGGNYGYTF TGTGCCAGCAGCGTAGGGAAGGGAGGTAACTATGGCTACACCTTC
TRBJ2-3 - TRBV3-1/TRBV3-2 - CASSQRVHTDTQYF TGTGCCAGCAGCCAACGGGTCCACACAGATACGCAGTATTTT
TRBJ1-1 - TRBV5-1 TRBD1 CASSNHRGNTEAFF TGCGCCAGCAGCAACCACAGGGGGAACACTGAAGCTTTCTTT
TRBJ2-2 - TRBV6-6 - CASSYGGGRNTGELFF TGTGCCAGCAGTTATGGTGGGGGCCGGAACACCGGGGAGCTGTTTTTT
TRBJ1-4 - TRBV27 - CASSFGRSASVGKLFF TGTGCCAGCAGTTTCGGGAGGTCGGCTAGCGTGGGAAAACTGTTTTTT
TRBJ2-4 - TRBV28 TRBD1 CASEETGGGKNIQYF TGTGCCAGCGAAGAAACAGGGGGCGGGAAAAACATTCAGTACTTC
TRBJ2-3 - TRBV5-4 TRBD2 CASSFPRPGTSGGKDTQYF TGTGCCAGCAGCTTCCCACGTCCCGGGACTAGCGGGGGGAAAGATACGCAGTATTTT
TRBJ2-3 - TRBV7-6 TRBD2 CASSSGLAGVSDTQYF TGTGCCAGCAGCTCGGGACTAGCGGGAGTGTCAGATACGCAGTATTTT
TRBJ1-5 many TRBV4-1 TRBD1 CASSHPPGGGNQPQHF TGCGCCAGCAGCCACCCACCAGGGGGCGGCAATCAGCCCCAGCATTTT
TRBJ1-6 - TRBV1 - CTSSQRHRSPLHF TGCACCAGCAGCCAGAGGCATCGCTCACCCCTCCACTTT
TRBJ2-5 few TRBV7-9 TRBD2 CASSLGGRGATQYF TGTGCCAGCAGCTTAGGCGGGAGGGGTGCGACCCAGTACTTC
TRBJ2-2 once TRBV19 - CASIKAGWNGELFF TGTGCCAGTATAAAAGCAGGGTGGAACGGGGAGCTGTTTTTT
TRBJ1-4 - TRBV7-2 - CASSPTTATNEKLFF TGTGCCAGCAGCCCGACGACAGCAACTAATGAAAAACTGTTTTTT
TRBJ1-2 - TRBV7-9 TRBD1 CASSMTGGEYGYTF TGTGCCAGCAGCATGACAGGGGGCGAGTATGGCTACACCTTC
TRBJ2-3 - TRBV28 TRBD2 CASSFAGDLGDTQYF TGTGCCAGCAGTTTTGCGGGAGACTTGGGAGATACGCAGTATTTT
TRBJ1-1 once TRBV6-6 TRBD1 CASIDRGRYTEAFF TGTGCCAGCATCGACAGGGGAAGGTACACTGAAGCTTTCTTT
TRBJ1-4 - TRBV6-1 - CASSENGGRGWINEKLFF TGTGCCAGCAGTGAAAATGGGGGAAGGGGGTGGATTAATGAAAAACTGTTTTTT
TRBJ1-1 - TRBV20-1 TRBD1 CSASPGGGRPEAFF TGCAGTGCTAGTCCAGGGGGCGGAAGACCTGAAGCTTTCTTT
TRBJ1-1 few TRBV27 - CASSLEQRGKGTEAFF TGTGCCAGCAGTCTCGAGCAAAGGGGCAAAGGGACTGAAGCTTTCTTT
TRBJ1-3 - TRBV28 TRBD1 CASISTGGPGNTIYF TGTGCCAGCATAAGCACAGGGGGGCCTGGAAACACCATATATTTT
TRBJ1-2 - TRBV19 - CASSIRQGEQGYTF TGTGCCAGTAGTATTCGGCAGGGTGAACAAGGCTACACCTTC
TRBJ1-5 few TRBV19 TRBD1 CASLLTGDRQPQHF TGTGCCAGCCTATTGACAGGGGATCGGCAGCCCCAGCATTTT
TRBJ1-1 - TRBV5-1 TRBD1 CASSMTGGEAFF TGCGCCAGCAGCATGACAGGGGGTGAAGCTTTCTTT
TRBJ2-1 few TRBV5-6 - CASSLGLATYNEQFF TGTGCCAGCAGCTTAGGGCTAGCGACCTACAATGAGCAGTTCTTC
TRBJ2-3 - TRBV19 - CASSTPGLEGAVGTDTQYF TGTGCCAGTAGTACTCCTGGCTTGGAGGGAGCGGTGGGGACAGATACGCAGTATTTT
TRBJ1-2 - TRBV4-2 - CASSAGLGVGYTF TGTGCCAGCAGCGCGGGACTGGGGGTTGGCTACACCTTC
TRBJ2-7 - TRBV19 TRBD2 CASNPSGRAYEQYF TGTGCCAGTAACCCTAGCGGGAGGGCCTACGAGCAGTACTTC
TRBJ2-7 - TRBV7-8 - CASSREAEPIDEQYF TGTGCCAGCAGCCGAGAAGCGGAGCCTATCGACGAGCAGTACTTC
TRBJ1-2 once TRBV18 - CASSPSGRAWEGYTF TGTGCCAGCTCACCCTCCGGGAGGGCTTGGGAAGGCTACACCTTC